One sample yielded the 25 T cell receptor beta chains listed below, sequenced in a study of blood T cells in healthy people across ages. A second PCR, run for roughly 7 to 12 cycles, used a sample-barcoded 5' primer plus a J-beta primer mix. TCRdb re-called the 5' RACE reads through MiXCR, storing one row per CDR3 protein. Seen here are 800,000 or so distinct CDR3 sequences, about 59% observed once, and the top ten hold about 30%. The sequencing sample was made of blood. Every receptor here comes from a man under 40 in good health.

The J gene is TRBJ2-3, the V gene TRBV12-3 or TRBV12-4; D ambiguous. The CDR3 contains 12 residues. V shed 6 bases and J shed 3 bases, with 7 bases lying between them. This CDR3 reads CASRPGTDTQYF. Written as DNA, the CDR3 is TGTGCCAGCAGACCTGGAACAGATACGCAGTATTTT.

The sample holds a few counts of this clonotype. This chain links TRBV20-1 with TRBJ1-1; the match to TRBD1 covers 9 bases. With V trimmed by 6 bases and J by 6 bases, 8 bases remained unmatched. Germline V CDR1 and CDR2: DFQATT, SNEGSKA (reference sequence). This CDR3 has 13 residues. CDR3 coding DNA: TGCAGTGCCCCACCGGGACAGGGTTCTGAAGCTTTCTTT. It translates to CSAPPGQGSEAFF.

The rearrangement uses TRBV7-9 and TRBJ2-1; possibly TRBD2 for D (5 bases). CDR1 is SEHNR and CDR2 is FQNEAQ in the germline V gene (reference sequence). With 5 bases removed from V and 10 bases from J, the gap between germline ends came to 12 bases. The CDR3 has 12 residues. CDR3 in DNA: TGTGCCAGCAGCATCTCTAGCTCAGAGCAGTTCTTC. Protein product: CASSISSSEQFF.

The chain carries TRBV20-1 and TRBJ2-1, with 8 bases matching TRBD2. In germline, CDR1 is DFQATT, CDR2 SNEGSKA (reference sequence). V was pared by 3 bases and J by 3 bases, with 7 bases of the junction left unmatched. The CDR3 contains 15 residues. The CDR3 DNA sequence: TGCAGTGCTAGGATACTAGCGGCGATCTACAATGAGCAGTTCTTC. It yields the protein CSARILAAIYNEQFF.

The chain is built from TRBV7-9 and TRBJ2-7; D not resolved. The germline V gene encodes CDR1 SEHNR and CDR2 FQNEAQ (reference sequence). Trimming left V 1 base short and J 3 bases short, with 7 bases between. The CDR3 is made up of 13 amino acids. CDR3 protein: CASSLGWLYEQYF. DNA of the CDR3: TGTGCCAGCAGCTTAGGGTGGCTCTACGAGCAGTACTTC.

This clonotype was counted between two and nine times. J is TRBJ2-4 and V is TRBV5-1; D is ambiguous. This CDR3 contains 14 residues. V was trimmed by 4 bases and J by 2 bases, leaving 10 bases between them. From germline, CDR1 is SGHRS and CDR2 YFSETQ. The CDR3 reads CASSPVGTKNIQYF. For the CDR3, the DNA is TGCGCCAGCAGCCCGGTGGGGACCAAAAACATTCAGTACTTC.

The rearrangement joins TRBV9 to TRBJ2-3; TRBD2 might be the D (5 bases). Per germline, CDR1 SGDLS and CDR2 YYNGEE. V lost 3 bases to trimming and J lost 2 bases, with 13 bases between them. The CDR3 runs 15 residues. Here the CDR3 DNA reads TGTGCCAGCAGCGCCAAAGCGGAGCCCACAGATACGCAGTATTTT. Translating gives CASSAKAEPTDTQYF.

In its sample, this clonotype was seen a few times. The V call is TRBV6-6, the J call TRBJ1-5; D gene uncertain. The CDR3 runs 14 residues. V gave up 3 bases and J gave up 7 bases, with 13 bases separating them. CDR1 is MNHNY, CDR2 SVGAGI, per germline (reference sequence). CDR3 residues: CASSYGREQQPQHF. The CDR3 DNA follows: TGTGCCAGCAGTTATGGTCGTGAACAGCAGCCCCAGCATTTT.

The chain employs TRBV7-2 and TRBJ1-1, with 9 bases that match TRBD1. CDR1 is SGHTA and CDR2 is FQGNSA in the germline V gene. V shed 4 bases, J shed 4 bases, and the junction held 7 bases outside the gene matches. There are 15 residues in the CDR3. CDR3 DNA: TGTGCCAGCAGCTCTACAACAGGGGGCCTCACTGAAGCTTTCTTT. Protein: CASSSTTGGLTEAFF.

The chain employs TRBV7-9 and TRBJ2-1; 9 bases map to TRBD2. The germline V gene encodes CDR1 SEHNR and CDR2 FQNEAQ (reference sequence). V was pared by 5 bases and J by 6 bases, with 5 bases of the junction left unmatched. This CDR3 region has 14 residues. CDR3 DNA sequence: TGTGCCAGCAGCCGGACTAGCGCCCTCAATGAGCAGTTCTTC. This codes for CASSRTSALNEQFF.

This clonotype has more than one count but fewer than ten. The chain couples TRBV10-3 to TRBJ1-4, with D hard to call. The V gene's germline CDR1 is ENHRY and CDR2 SYGVKD. With 5 bases removed from V and 7 bases from J, the gap between germline ends came to 11 bases. The CDR3 is 13 amino acids. The CDR3, as DNA: TGTGCCATCAGTACAAAAGGAGGTGAAAAACTGTTTTTT. It encodes CAISTKGGEKLFF.

This chain joins TRBV2 and TRBJ2-7; no firm D call. CDR1 SNHLY and CDR2 FYNNEI come from the germline V gene. The CDR3 has 14 residues. The V and J ends lost 6 bases and 6 bases respectively, with 18 bases between them. The CDR3 nucleotides are TGTGCCAGCAGCCCCCCGGAAGGAAACATCGAGCAGTACTTC. This translates into CASSPPEGNIEQYF. The variable domain in full, completed from reference TRBV2 and TRBJ2-7, reads EPEVTQTPSHQVTQMGQEVILRCVPISNHLYFYWYRQILGQKVEFLVSFYNNEISEKSEIFDDQFSVERPDGSNFTLKIRSTKLEDSAMYFCASSPPEGNIEQYFGPGTRLTVT.

This chain uses TRBV27 with TRBJ2-1; TRBD2 is a possible D gene (6 bases). There are 15 residues in the CDR3. Germline CDR1 is MNHEY and CDR2 is SMNVEV (reference sequence). The ends were cut back, 7 bases at V and 0 bases at J, with 13 bases in the middle. DNA of the CDR3: TGTGCCAGCATGGAGCGGGTGAGCTCCTACAATGAGCAGTTCTTC. Amino acid sequence: CASMERVSSYNEQFF.

This chain joins TRBV6-1 and TRBJ2-5; D gene uncertain. Between the trimmed V and J ends, which lost 2 bases and 2 bases, there was a span of 9 bases. CDR1 is MNHNS and CDR2 is SASEGT in the germline V gene. The CDR3 extends over 14 amino acids. CDR3 nucleotide sequence: TGTGCCAGCAGTGAATGGGCGAGACAAGAGACCCAGTACTTC. Translation: CASSEWARQETQYF.

This clonotype came up a few times. This chain links TRBV6-2 or TRBV6-3 with TRBJ2-1, with D possibly TRBD2 on 6 matching bases. Germline loops: CDR1 MNHEY, CDR2 SVGEGT. This CDR3 region has 11 residues. V was trimmed by 8 bases and J by 5 bases, leaving 7 bases between them. The chain's CDR3 is CASRLDNEQFF. The CDR3 DNA reads TGTGCCAGCCGACTAGACAATGAGCAGTTCTTC.

The chain recombines TRBV27 with TRBJ2-1; weak D call: TRBD2 (7 bases). The V end lost 1 base, the J end lost 5 bases, and 15 bases lay between the germline ends. Germline CDR1 and CDR2: MNHEY and SMNVEV (reference sequence). This CDR3 is built from 16 residues. In DNA, the CDR3 is TGTGCCAGCAGTTTATGGGGAGGGGACATAAACAATGAGCAGTTCTTC. It specifies CASSLWGGDINNEQFF.

The V and J genes are TRBV4-3 and TRBJ2-5; D might be TRBD1 (6 bases). This CDR3 comprises 16 residues. V lost 3 bases to trimming and J lost 1 base, with 15 bases between them. Germline CDR1 LGHNA, CDR2 YSLEER. Written as DNA, the CDR3 is TGCGCCAGCAGCCAGAACCCTGGACAGCCCCAAGAGACCCAGTACTTC. It specifies CASSQNPGQPQETQYF.

The chain combines TRBV5-1 with TRBJ1-4, with D unclear. Germline assignment: CDR1 SGHRS and CDR2 YFSETQ. This CDR3 is 14 amino acids long. Trimming left V 3 bases short and J 3 bases short, with 9 bases between. CDR3 DNA sequence: TGCGCCAGCAGCTCCCAGAGTCCTAATGAAAAACTGTTTTTT. Amino acids: CASSSQSPNEKLFF. Combining the CDR3 with reference TRBV5-1 and TRBJ1-4 gives the whole variable domain KAGVTQTPRYLIKTRGQQVTLSCSPISGHRSVSWYQQTPGQGLQFLFEYFSETQRNKGNFPGRFSGRQFSNSRSEMNVSTLELGDSALYLCASSSQSPNEKLFFGSGTQLSVL.

The chain has TRBV10-3 and TRBJ2-5; D gene unclear. This CDR3 contains 15 residues. Deletions cut 2 bases from V and 11 bases from J, with 21 bases between. Per germline, CDR1 ENHRY and CDR2 SYGVKD. CDR3 sequence reads: CAISEASMGWDEQYF. CDR3 sequence (DNA): TGTGCCATCAGTGAGGCGAGTATGGGATGGGATGAGCAGTACTTC.

This clonotype was counted a few times. The gene calls are TRBV15 and TRBJ2-3; 11 bases are a match to TRBD2. The CDR3 loop spans 18 amino acids. The trim removed 2 bases at V and 3 bases at J, leaving 10 bases unmatched. Germline V CDR1 and CDR2: LNHNV, YYDKDF (reference sequence). The CDR3 coding sequence is TGTGCCACCAGCAGAACCGGGACTAGCGGTCTCCGGACAGATACGCAGTATTTT. Its translation: CATSRTGTSGLRTDTQYF. Filled out from reference TRBV15 and TRBJ2-3, the complete variable domain reads DAMVIQNPRYQVTQFGKPVTLSCSQTLNHNVMYWYQQKSSQAPKLLFHYYDKDFNNEADTPDNFQSRRPNTSFCFLDIRSPGLGDTAMYLCATSRTGTSGLRTDTQYFGPGTRLTVL.

V and J are TRBV6-5 and TRBJ2-1; tentative D call: TRBD1 (6 bases). CDR1 and CDR2 from the germline V gene are MNHEY and SVGAGI. Trimming took 10 bases from V and 7 from J, leaving 11 bases between them. The length of the CDR3 is 11 residues. In nucleotides, the CDR3 is TGTGCCACCTACAGGGATAATGAGCAGTTCTTC. As protein: CATYRDNEQFF.

V is TRBV11-2 and J is TRBJ2-3, with 12 nucleotides matching TRBD1. Germline assignment: CDR1 SGHAT and CDR2 FQNNGV. This CDR3 has 14 residues. The ends lost 5 bases at V and 6 bases at J; junction bases unmatched: 3. The CDR3 reads CASSVGTGGDTQYF. In DNA, the CDR3 is TGTGCCAGCAGCGTCGGGACAGGGGGCGATACGCAGTATTTT.

The V and J genes are TRBV25-1 and TRBJ2-7; 9 positions match TRBD2. The CDR3 runs to 17 residues. Germline-derived CDR1 and CDR2 are MGHDK and SYGVNS. The ends lost 2 bases at V and 5 bases at J; junction bases unmatched: 13. CDR3 residues: CASSEDRGGGASDEQYF. CDR3 nucleotide sequence: TGTGCCAGCAGTGAAGATCGGGGCGGGGGGGCTAGCGACGAGCAGTACTTC.

This clonotype turned up a few times. The chain employs TRBV2 and TRBJ1-2; perhaps TRBD1 as D (5 bases). The V and J ends lost 3 bases and 8 bases respectively, with 13 bases between them. This CDR3 has 13 residues. The germline gives CDR1 SNHLY, CDR2 FYNNEI. For the CDR3, the DNA is TGTGCCAGCAGTGAGTCAGGGCTTGTGGGCTACACCTTC. This gives the protein CASSESGLVGYTF.

The rearrangement uses TRBV28 and TRBJ1-2, with D possibly TRBD1 on 5 matching bases. Looked up from germline, CDR1 is MDHEN and CDR2 is SYDVKM. The CDR3 loop spans 11 amino acids. Trimming took off 11 bases at V and 4 bases at J, with 11 bases between the two ends. DNA for the CDR3: TGTGCCGGGGGAACGATCTATGGCTACACCTTC. It codes for CAGGTIYGYTF.